The rows below give T cell receptor beta chains drawn from one sample of a study of T-cell reconstitution after alpha-beta-depleted transplantation in children. TCRdb used MiXCR to reprocess the PCR reads, holding one entry per CDR3 protein. The repertoire holds some 490,000 distinct CDR3 sequences, around 12% seen once, with around 6.1% in the top ten. Material: PBMCs from the stem cell graft donor, obtained from the stem cell graft. These receptors were collected from a human donor who donated a stem cell graft to a child with combined immunodeficiency. Both conserved end residues are part of each CDR3. D genes are given only for firm matches. For some rows the clone size is stated as once, few or many, or as a class when expanded; others skip it.

d_call j_call cdr3_length v_call clone_size cdr3_aa cdr3_nt
- TRBJ2-2 17 TRBV10-3 few CAISESFNRVVTGELFF TGTGCCATCAGTGAATCTTTTAACAGGGTGGTCACCGGGGAGCTGTTTTTT
- TRBJ2-2 13 TRBV29-1 many CSVALPNTGELFF TGCAGCGTTGCTTTACCGAACACCGGGGAGCTGTTTTTT
TRBD2 TRBJ2-2 16 TRBV5-6 - CASRGGGLAGSRELFF TGTGCCAGTCGCGGGGGAGGACTAGCGGGATCCCGGGAGCTGTTTTTT
- TRBJ1-4 12 TRBV12-3/TRBV12-4 many CASSLGREKLFF TGTGCCAGCAGTTTAGGCAGAGAAAAACTGTTTTTT
TRBD1 TRBJ2-2 16 TRBV4-3 few CASSPSRDSGNGELFF TGCGCCAGCAGCCCCTCCCGGGACAGTGGGAACGGGGAGCTGTTTTTT
- TRBJ1-2 15 TRBV4-1 - CASSQDAVGLGGYTF TGCGCCAGCAGCCAAGATGCCGTGGGCTTGGGAGGCTACACCTTC
- TRBJ1-2 15 TRBV20-1 few CSAPPGDAPNYGYTF TGCAGTGCCCCCCCGGGGGATGCCCCTAACTATGGCTACACCTTC
TRBD1 TRBJ2-7 16 TRBV5-1 - CASSLTGTGGFHEQYF TGCGCCAGCAGCTTAACCGGGACAGGGGGTTTCCACGAGCAGTACTTC
- TRBJ2-3 17 TRBV6-1 few CASRGRLAAGTTDTQYF TGTGCCAGCAGGGGCAGACTGGCGGCTGGGACAACAGATACGCAGTATTTT
- TRBJ2-6 16 TRBV6-4 many CASSEGGLSGANVLTF TGTGCCAGCAGTGAGGGCGGCCTCTCTGGGGCCAACGTCCTGACTTTC
TRBD1 TRBJ2-7 15 TRBV12-3/TRBV12-4 many CASRPGTVSSYEQYF TGTGCCAGCAGGCCCGGGACAGTCTCCTCCTACGAGCAGTACTTC
TRBD2 TRBJ2-7 15 TRBV11-2 - CASSFLLAGVNEQYF TGTGCCAGCAGCTTTCTCCTAGCGGGAGTAAACGAGCAGTACTTC
- TRBJ2-3 18 TRBV5-1 few CASSLIGTTRDSTDTQYF TGCGCCAGCAGCTTGATCGGGACCACACGAGATAGCACAGATACGCAGTATTTT
- TRBJ2-3 14 TRBV2 - CASSPGGPKDTQYF TGTGCCAGCAGCCCAGGAGGGCCTAAGGATACGCAGTATTTT
- TRBJ2-3 13 TRBV29-1 few CSVERRGGDTQYF TGCAGCGTTGAACGCAGGGGAGGGGATACGCAGTATTTT
- TRBJ1-2 14 TRBV20-1 few CSALRAPSNYGYTF TGCAGTGCTCTACGTGCGCCTTCTAACTATGGCTACACCTTC
- TRBJ2-6 14 TRBV11-2 - CASSHTTGANVLTF TGTGCCAGCAGCCACACGACTGGGGCCAACGTCCTGACTTTC
- TRBJ2-7 14 TRBV29-1 many CSVGGSGFPWEQYF TGCAGCGTTGGGGGTAGCGGATTCCCGTGGGAGCAGTACTTC
TRBD1 TRBJ2-7 15 TRBV9 many CASSVGQGNSYEQYF TGTGCCAGCAGCGTAGGACAGGGGAACTCCTACGAGCAGTACTTC
TRBD1 TRBJ1-2 15 TRBV6-6 many CASRLSGTDYYGYTF TGTGCCAGCCGACTTTCCGGGACAGATTACTATGGCTACACCTTC
- TRBJ2-2 13 TRBV12-5 many CASGLSRVGELFF TGTGCTAGTGGTTTGAGTAGGGTCGGGGAGCTGTTTTTT
- TRBJ2-2 18 TRBV5-1 - CASSLALGTTSNTGELFF TGCGCCAGCAGCTTGGCCCTCGGGACAACCTCGAACACCGGGGAGCTGTTTTTT
- TRBJ2-2 15 TRBV5-1 - CASSFMWELPGELFF TGCGCCAGCAGCTTCATGTGGGAGCTGCCCGGGGAGCTGTTTTTT
- TRBJ2-7 16 TRBV9 many CASSPPGRGFMHEQYF TGTGCCAGCAGCCCCCCAGGTCGCGGTTTCATGCACGAGCAGTACTTC
- TRBJ2-1 15 TRBV6-5 - CASSYATGFHNEQFF TGTGCCAGCAGTTACGCGACAGGTTTCCACAATGAGCAGTTCTTC
TRBD1 TRBJ2-6 19 TRBV11-2 - CASSFTGADCLLRANVLTF TGTGCCAGCAGCTTCACAGGGGCCGACTGCCTCTTAAGGGCCAACGTCCTGACTTTC
- TRBJ1-4 15 TRBV27 - CASSYKRPTNEKLFF TGTGCCAGCAGTTACAAGAGACCAACTAATGAAAAACTGTTTTTT
TRBD2 TRBJ2-2 20 TRBV5-6 few CASSLVFPTSGSSNTGELFF TGTGCCAGCAGCTTGGTCTTTCCAACTAGCGGGAGTTCGAACACCGGGGAGCTGTTTTTT
- TRBJ2-5 16 TRBV14 - CASSQDVWRVQETQYF TGTGCCAGCAGCCAAGATGTTTGGCGGGTTCAAGAGACCCAGTACTTC
- TRBJ1-4 15 TRBV7-6 - CASSKGDLTNEKLFF TGTGCCAGCAGCAAGGGGGACCTAACTAATGAAAAACTGTTTTTT
- TRBJ2-7 15 TRBV9 - CASSVETGAGYEQYF TGTGCCAGCAGCGTAGAAACGGGGGCGGGGTACGAGCAGTACTTC
TRBD1 TRBJ2-5 16 TRBV5-1 few CASSSLNSGQQETQYF TGCGCCAGCAGTTCCCTTAACTCGGGACAGCAAGAGACCCAGTACTTC
- TRBJ2-2 14 TRBV6-2/TRBV6-3 few CASSYTRRTGELFF TGTGCCAGCAGTTACACCAGGAGGACCGGGGAGCTGTTTTTT
- TRBJ2-3 13 TRBV19 few CASSASSGDTQYF TGTGCCAGTAGTGCTTCTTCAGGAGATACGCAGTATTTT
- TRBJ2-1 12 TRBV6-2/TRBV6-3 many CASSSGPRKQFF TGTGCCAGCAGTTCGGGGCCAAGGAAGCAGTTCTTC
- TRBJ2-7 15 TRBV27 many CASSPRTGSSYEQYF TGTGCCAGCAGTCCCCGGACGGGAAGCTCCTACGAGCAGTACTTC
- TRBJ2-2 15 TRBV7-2 few CASSPSRVNTGELFF TGTGCCAGCAGCCCCAGCAGGGTGAACACCGGGGAGCTGTTTTTT
TRBD2 TRBJ2-7 14 TRBV5-1 few CASRGLAGAYEQYF TGCGCCAGCAGAGGACTAGCGGGGGCCTACGAGCAGTACTTC
TRBD2 TRBJ2-1 15 TRBV10-3 few CAISELAGGGNEQFF TGTGCCATCAGTGAGTTAGCGGGAGGAGGGAATGAGCAGTTCTTC
- TRBJ2-1 14 TRBV7-3 - CASSAFGTPLGQFF TGTGCCAGCAGCGCCTTCGGGACCCCCTTGGGGCAGTTCTTC
TRBD2 TRBJ2-5 15 TRBV7-3 - CASSLNPSGEETQYF TGTGCCAGCAGCTTAAATCCTAGCGGGGAAGAGACCCAGTACTTC
- TRBJ2-3 16 TRBV12-3/TRBV12-4 many CASSPRRGPYTDTQYF TGTGCCAGCAGTCCCCGACGCGGGCCCTACACAGATACGCAGTATTTT
- TRBJ2-3 14 TRBV15 many CATSRDLGEDTQYF TGTGCCACCAGCAGAGATCTTGGGGAAGATACGCAGTATTTT
TRBD2 TRBJ2-5 15 TRBV30 - CAWGAGEGRSETQYF TGTGCCTGGGGGGCTGGGGAGGGGCGTAGCGAGACCCAGTACTTC
TRBD2 TRBJ2-7 14 TRBV6-2/TRBV6-3 few CASSYLGGSGEQYF TGTGCCAGCAGTTACTTGGGCGGGAGCGGCGAGCAGTACTTC
- TRBJ2-2 15 TRBV5-1 - CASSLTGGNGGELFF TGCGCCAGCAGCTTGACCGGGGGTAATGGCGGGGAGCTGTTTTTT
- TRBJ2-1 14 TRBV7-9 many CASSPSSVFNEQFF TGTGCCAGCAGTCCCTCCTCAGTATTCAATGAGCAGTTCTTC
- TRBJ1-2 12 TRBV5-1 many CASSFDNYGYTF TGCGCCAGCAGCTTCGATAACTATGGCTACACCTTC
- TRBJ2-5 13 TRBV7-2 - CASSLRGQQTQYF TGTGCCAGCAGCTTACGGGGGCAGCAGACCCAGTACTTC
- TRBJ2-1 16 TRBV5-1 - CASSLASSRALSEQFF TGCGCCAGCAGCTTGGCCTCCTCTCGTGCCCTCTCTGAGCAGTTCTTC
- TRBJ2-1 19 TRBV4-3 many CASSQARPLTTNSYNEQFF TGCGCCAGCAGCCAAGCGAGACCTCTCACCACCAACTCCTACAATGAGCAGTTCTTC
TRBD1 TRBJ2-7 15 TRBV6-2/TRBV6-3 few CASSRDRGDSYEQYF TGTGCCAGCAGTCGCGACAGGGGTGACTCCTACGAGCAGTACTTC
TRBD2 TRBJ2-1 15 TRBV3-1 many CASSHFSGSSYEQFF TGTGCCAGCAGCCACTTTAGCGGGAGTTCTTATGAGCAGTTCTTC
- TRBJ2-2 18 TRBV7-8 - CASSFGLADGEDTGELFF TGTGCCAGCAGCTTTGGATTAGCCGACGGGGAAGACACCGGGGAGCTGTTTTTT
TRBD2 TRBJ2-7 16 TRBV12-3/TRBV12-4 - CASSLGLAGLEDEQYF TGTGCCAGCAGTTTAGGACTAGCGGGCCTCGAGGACGAGCAGTACTTC
- TRBJ2-1 16 TRBV7-3 - CASSLIPRERRAEQFF TGTGCCAGCAGCTTAATTCCGAGGGAGAGACGAGCAGAGCAGTTCTTC
- TRBJ2-7 13 TRBV12-3/TRBV12-4 many CASSLGRGHEQYF TGTGCCAGCAGTTTGGGCAGGGGCCACGAGCAGTACTTC
- TRBJ1-5 15 TRBV9 - CASSYQGNSNQPQHF TGTGCCAGCAGCTACCAGGGGAATAGCAATCAGCCCCAGCATTTT
TRBD1 TRBJ2-1 13 TRBV10-3 - CAISEQGAGEQFF TGTGCCATCAGTGAACAGGGGGCGGGTGAGCAGTTCTTC
- TRBJ2-3 12 TRBV7-8 few CASSLVRDTQYF TGTGCCAGCAGCTTAGTTCGGGATACGCAGTATTTT